The rows below give T cell receptor beta chains drawn from one sample of a study of technical replicates of blood from a few donors. Assay: immunoSEQ multiplex PCR; the TCRdb copy retains only in-frame clones and omits some. The table has 60,000 to 85,000 clones, around nine tenths seen once. Sequenced: T cells isolated from PBMCs. Source of these receptors: a human donor in good health. Each CDR3 is given with its conserved first and last residue. A D gene is named only where the DNA matches it firmly. The size field is filled for only some rows; it gives once, few, many or a size class.

size,V,D,J,CDR3,DNA
NA,TRBV6-4,TRBD2,TRBJ2-4,CARGGREGKNIQYF,TGTGCCAGGGGCGGGAGAGAGGGCAAAAACATTCAGTACTTC
once,TRBV4-1,TRBD2,TRBJ2-1,CASSQEGVAGYNEQFF,TGCGCCAGCAGCCAAGAGGGGGTAGCGGGCTACAATGAGCAGTTCTTC
NA,TRBV9,TRBD2,TRBJ2-1,CASSAGGGISYNEQFF,TGTGCCAGCAGCGCCGGGGGAGGGATCTCCTACAATGAGCAGTTCTTC
NA,TRBV25-1,NA,TRBJ1-4,CASQGVYEKLFF,TGTGCCAGCCAAGGGGTTTACGAAAAACTGTTTTTT
NA,TRBV12-5,TRBD1,TRBJ1-5,CASGLGQGTHQPQHF,TGTGCTAGTGGTTTGGGACAGGGGACCCATCAGCCCCAGCATTTT
NA,TRBV4-1,NA,TRBJ1-1,CASSQDPHNRADYPEAFF,TGCGCCAGCAGCCAAGACCCACATAACAGGGCCGACTACCCTGAAGCTTTCTTT
NA,TRBV29-1,NA,TRBJ2-5,CSVESPREQETQYF,TGCAGCGTTGAGTCCCCGAGGGAACAAGAGACCCAGTACTTC
NA,TRBV27,NA,TRBJ1-2,CASSLTELGIYGYTF,TGTGCCAGCAGCTTGACAGAATTGGGTATCTATGGCTACACCTTC
NA,TRBV6-5,NA,TRBJ2-7,CASSYPGIMYEQYF,TGTGCCAGCAGTTACCCGGGGATTATGTACGAGCAGTACTTC
NA,TRBV2,NA,TRBJ2-7,CASRVSYEQYF,TGTGCCAGCAGGGTTAGCTACGAGCAGTACTTC
NA,TRBV30,TRBD1,TRBJ2-2,CAWNTGTGWTGELFF,TGTGCCTGGAACACCGGGACAGGGTGGACCGGGGAGCTGTTTTTT
once,TRBV6-1,TRBD2,TRBJ2-1,CASSELAGSYNEQFF,TGTGCCAGCAGTGAATTAGCGGGCTCCTACAATGAGCAGTTCTTC
NA,TRBV2,TRBD1,TRBJ1-5,CASSVRQGEHSNQPQHF,TGTGCCAGCAGTGTTAGACAGGGGGAGCATAGCAATCAGCCCCAGCATTTT
NA,TRBV10-2,NA,TRBJ1-4,CASSSPQATNEKLFF,TGTGCCAGCAGCTCCCCTCAGGCAACTAATGAAAAACTGTTTTTT
NA,TRBV6-1,TRBD1,TRBJ2-3,CASSEFPGQGADTQYF,TGTGCCAGCAGTGAATTTCCGGGACAGGGGGCAGATACGCAGTATTTT
NA,TRBV5-4,NA,TRBJ1-1,CASSLVRETEAFF,TGTGCCAGCAGCTTGGTCAGGGAAACTGAAGCTTTCTTT
NA,TRBV27,TRBD1,TRBJ1-1,CASSLSGTGTGTNTEAFF,TGTGCCAGCAGTTTATCGGGAACCGGGACAGGAACGAACACTGAAGCTTTCTTT
NA,TRBV12-5,NA,TRBJ1-1,CASGSKVSPGPMNTEAFF,TGTGCTAGTGGTTCGAAGGTTTCCCCGGGTCCGATGAACACTGAAGCTTTCTTT
NA,TRBV11-3,NA,TRBJ2-2,CASSPQTLQGGELFF,TGTGCCAGCAGCCCTCAGACGTTGCAGGGGGGGGAGCTGTTTTTT
NA,TRBV2,TRBD2,TRBJ2-2,CASSSTSGSFTGELFF,TGTGCCAGCAGTTCTACTAGCGGGAGTTTCACCGGGGAGCTGTTTTTT
NA,TRBV6-6,TRBD1,TRBJ2-7,CASSRTGPYEQYF,TGTGCCAGCAGTCGGACAGGACCCTACGAGCAGTACTTC
once,TRBV11-3,TRBD1,TRBJ2-1,CASSPGQLLYNEQFF,TGTGCCAGCAGCCCGGGACAGCTACTCTACAATGAGCAGTTCTTC
NA,TRBV7-9,NA,TRBJ1-5,CASSFPGLNQPQHF,TGTGCCAGCAGCTTTCCTGGGCTCAATCAGCCCCAGCATTTT
NA,TRBV19,NA,TRBJ2-7,CASSPIQGSEQYF,TGTGCCAGTAGTCCCATCCAGGGGTCCGAGCAGTACTTC
NA,TRBV2,TRBD2,TRBJ2-3,CASKPGLAGSSAQYF,TGTGCCAGCAAACCGGGACTAGCGGGAAGTAGTGCGCAGTATTTT
NA,TRBV11-3,TRBD2,TRBJ2-7,CASSLGRESSYEQYF,TGTGCCAGCAGCTTAGGGCGGGAGTCAAGCTACGAGCAGTACTTC
NA,TRBV6-1,NA,TRBJ2-7,CASSVRLTYEQYF,TGTGCCAGCAGTGTCCGACTAACTTACGAGCAGTACTTC
NA,TRBV7-9,NA,TRBJ2-1,CASSPDEAGTPSYNEQFF,TGTGCCAGCAGCCCCGATGAGGCCGGGACACCCTCCTACAATGAGCAGTTCTTC
NA,TRBV4-3,TRBD2,TRBJ2-1,CASSPWTSGPSYNEQFF,TGCGCCAGCAGCCCCTGGACTAGCGGACCCTCCTACAATGAGCAGTTCTTC
NA,TRBV7-2,TRBD1,TRBJ1-4,CASSTGGGSEKLFF,TGTGCCAGCAGCACAGGGGGGGGATCTGAAAAACTGTTTTTT
NA,TRBV19,TRBD2,TRBJ2-1,CASSTRTSGQYNEQFF,TGTGCCAGTAGTACGCGAACTAGCGGGCAGTACAATGAGCAGTTCTTC
NA,TRBV13,NA,TRBJ2-1,CASSLGALRGRQFF,TGTGCCAGCAGCTTAGGAGCCCTCCGGGGTCGGCAGTTCTTC
NA,TRBV11-2,TRBD2,TRBJ2-7,CASSLGTSGSFSYEQYF,TGTGCCAGCAGCTTAGGGACTAGCGGGAGTTTCTCCTACGAGCAGTACTTC
NA,TRBV10-3,NA,TRBJ2-7,CATKDNYEQYF,TGTGCCACGAAGGACAACTACGAGCAGTACTTC
few,TRBV28,TRBD1,TRBJ1-2,CASSWGQAEANYGYTF,TGTGCCAGCAGTTGGGGACAGGCTGAAGCTAACTATGGCTACACCTTC
once,TRBV7-9,TRBD1,TRBJ2-2,CASSRGTGGTGELFF,TGTGCCAGCAGCCGAGGGACAGGGGGCACCGGGGAGCTGTTTTTT
NA,TRBV4-2,NA,TRBJ2-7,CASSQTPGYEQYF,TGTGCCAGCAGCCAGACCCCAGGGTACGAGCAGTACTTC
few,TRBV6-6,NA,TRBJ1-3,CASTPRATGNTIYF,TGTGCCAGCACCCCGAGGGCCACTGGAAACACCATATATTTT
once,TRBV27,NA,TRBJ1-2,CATLAETGSIPNYGYTF,TGTGCCACACTCGCTGAAACAGGGAGTATTCCAAACTATGGCTACACCTTC
NA,TRBV2,TRBD1,TRBJ1-2,CASSPATGLYGYTF,TGTGCCAGCAGTCCTGCGACAGGGCTCTATGGCTACACCTTC
NA,TRBV7-9,NA,TRBJ1-4,CASSLGEGRLFF,TGTGCCAGCAGCTTAGGGGAGGGAAGACTGTTTTTT
NA,TRBV11-3,NA,TRBJ2-1,CASVGGGSNSYNEQFF,TGTGCCAGTGTTGGGGGGGGCTCCAACTCCTACAATGAGCAGTTCTTC